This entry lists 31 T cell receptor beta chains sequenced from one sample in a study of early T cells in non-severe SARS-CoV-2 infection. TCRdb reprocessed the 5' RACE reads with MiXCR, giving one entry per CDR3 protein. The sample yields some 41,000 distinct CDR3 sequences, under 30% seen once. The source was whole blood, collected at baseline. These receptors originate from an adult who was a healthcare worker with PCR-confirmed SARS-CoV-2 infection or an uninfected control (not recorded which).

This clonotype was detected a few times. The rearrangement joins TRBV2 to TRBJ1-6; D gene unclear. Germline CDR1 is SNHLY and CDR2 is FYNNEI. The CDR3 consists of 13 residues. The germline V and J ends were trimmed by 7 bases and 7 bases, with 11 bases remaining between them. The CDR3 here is CASIEVANSPLHF. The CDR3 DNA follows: TGTGCCAGCATAGAAGTCGCCAATTCACCCCTCCACTTT.

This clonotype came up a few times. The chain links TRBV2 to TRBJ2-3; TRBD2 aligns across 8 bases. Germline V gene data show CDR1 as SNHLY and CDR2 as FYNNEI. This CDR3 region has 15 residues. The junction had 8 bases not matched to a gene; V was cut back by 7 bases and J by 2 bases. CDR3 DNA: TGTGCCAGCAATTCGGGGGGGACCTACACAGATACGCAGTATTTT. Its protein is CASNSGGTYTDTQYF.

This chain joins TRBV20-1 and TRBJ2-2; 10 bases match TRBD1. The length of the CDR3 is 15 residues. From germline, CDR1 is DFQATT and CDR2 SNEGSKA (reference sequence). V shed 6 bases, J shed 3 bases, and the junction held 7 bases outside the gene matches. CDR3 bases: TGCAGTGCCCGAAAGACAGGGGGCTACACCGGGGAGCTGTTTTTT. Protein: CSARKTGGYTGELFF.

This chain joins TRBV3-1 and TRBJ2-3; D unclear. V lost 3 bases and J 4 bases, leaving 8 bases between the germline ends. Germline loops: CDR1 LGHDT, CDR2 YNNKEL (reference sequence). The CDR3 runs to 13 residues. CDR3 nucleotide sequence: TGTGCCAGCAGCCAGTATTCAGCAGATACGCAGTATTTT. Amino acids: CASSQYSADTQYF.

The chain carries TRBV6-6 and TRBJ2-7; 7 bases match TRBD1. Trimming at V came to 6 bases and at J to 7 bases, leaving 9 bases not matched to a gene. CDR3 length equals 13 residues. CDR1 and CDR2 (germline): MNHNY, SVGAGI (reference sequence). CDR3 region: CASSSDRKGEQYF. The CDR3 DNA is TGTGCCAGCAGCTCGGACAGGAAGGGTGAGCAGTACTTC.

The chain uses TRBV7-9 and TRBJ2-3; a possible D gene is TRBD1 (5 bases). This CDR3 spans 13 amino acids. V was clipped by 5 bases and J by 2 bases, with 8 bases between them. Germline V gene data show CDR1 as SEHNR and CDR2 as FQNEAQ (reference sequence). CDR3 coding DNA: TGTGCCAGCAGCCAGGACAACACAGATACGCAGTATTTT. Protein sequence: CASSQDNTDTQYF.

The CDR3 DNA sequence: TGTGCCAGCAGCCAAGTGACGTACGAGCAGTACTTC. Translation: CASSQVTYEQYF. The chain couples TRBV3-1 to TRBJ2-7; D is unresolved. The V end lost 1 base, the J end lost 4 bases, and 5 bases lay between the germline ends. CDR1 is LGHDT and CDR2 is YNNKEL in the germline V gene (reference sequence). This CDR3 is 12 amino acids long.

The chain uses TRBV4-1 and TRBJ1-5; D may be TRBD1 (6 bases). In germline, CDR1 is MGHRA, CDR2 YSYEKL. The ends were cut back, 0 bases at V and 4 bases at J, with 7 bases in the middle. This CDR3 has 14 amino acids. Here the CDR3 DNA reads TGCGCCAGCAGCCAAGAGACAGGAAATCAGCCCCAGCATTTT. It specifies CASSQETGNQPQHF.

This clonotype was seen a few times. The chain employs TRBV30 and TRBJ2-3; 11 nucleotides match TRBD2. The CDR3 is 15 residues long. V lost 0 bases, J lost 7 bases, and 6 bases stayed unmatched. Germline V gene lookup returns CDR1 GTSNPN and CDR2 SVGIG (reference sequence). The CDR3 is CAWSVRLAGPNTQYF. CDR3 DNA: TGTGCCTGGAGTGTAAGACTAGCGGGGCCGAATACGCAGTATTTT. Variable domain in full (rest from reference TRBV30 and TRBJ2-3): SQTIHQWPATLVQPVGSPLSLECTVEGTSNPNLYWYRQAAGRGLQLLFYSVGIGQISSEVPQNLSASRPQDRQFILSSKKLLLSDSGFYLCAWSVRLAGPNTQYFGPGTRLTVL.

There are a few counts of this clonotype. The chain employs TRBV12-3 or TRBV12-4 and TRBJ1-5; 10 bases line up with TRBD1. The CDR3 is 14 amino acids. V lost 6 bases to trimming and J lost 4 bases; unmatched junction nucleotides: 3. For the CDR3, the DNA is TGTGCCAGCAGGGGGACAGGGGCAAATCAGCCCCAGCATTTT. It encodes CASRGTGANQPQHF.

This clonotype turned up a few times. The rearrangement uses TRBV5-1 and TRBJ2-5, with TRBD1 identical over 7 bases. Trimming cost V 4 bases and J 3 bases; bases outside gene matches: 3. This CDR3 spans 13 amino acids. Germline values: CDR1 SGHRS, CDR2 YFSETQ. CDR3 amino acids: CASSTGQKETQYF. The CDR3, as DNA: TGCGCCAGCAGCACGGGACAGAAAGAGACCCAGTACTTC.

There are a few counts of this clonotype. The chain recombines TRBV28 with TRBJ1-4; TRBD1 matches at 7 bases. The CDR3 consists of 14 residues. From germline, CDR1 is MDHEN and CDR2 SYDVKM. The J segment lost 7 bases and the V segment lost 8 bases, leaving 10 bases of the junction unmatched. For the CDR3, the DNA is TGTGCCAGCGCACCGGGACAGTCGAGTGAAAAACTGTTTTTT. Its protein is CASAPGQSSEKLFF.

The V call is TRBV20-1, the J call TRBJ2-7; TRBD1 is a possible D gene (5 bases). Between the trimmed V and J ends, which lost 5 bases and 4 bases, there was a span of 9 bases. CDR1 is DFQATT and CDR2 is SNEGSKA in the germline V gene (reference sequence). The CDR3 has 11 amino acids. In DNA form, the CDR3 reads TGCAGTGCTCTAACAGGTTACGAGCAGTACTTC. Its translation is CSALTGYEQYF.

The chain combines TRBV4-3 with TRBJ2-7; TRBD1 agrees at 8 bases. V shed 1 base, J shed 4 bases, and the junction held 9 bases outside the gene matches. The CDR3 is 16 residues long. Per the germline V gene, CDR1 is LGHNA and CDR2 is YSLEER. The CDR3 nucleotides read TGCGCCAGCAGCCAAGTTAGGCGGACAGGGATGTACGAGCAGTACTTC. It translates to CASSQVRRTGMYEQYF.

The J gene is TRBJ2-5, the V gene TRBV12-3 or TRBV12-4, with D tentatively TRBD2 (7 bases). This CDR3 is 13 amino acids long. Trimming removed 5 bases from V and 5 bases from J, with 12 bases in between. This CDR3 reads CASSTGGRETQYF. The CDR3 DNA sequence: TGTGCCAGCAGTACGGGGGGCCGGGAGACCCAGTACTTC.

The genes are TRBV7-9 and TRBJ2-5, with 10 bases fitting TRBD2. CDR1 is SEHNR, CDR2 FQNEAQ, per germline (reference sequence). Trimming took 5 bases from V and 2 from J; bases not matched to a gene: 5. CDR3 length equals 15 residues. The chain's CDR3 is CASSRLAGVQETQYF. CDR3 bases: TGTGCCAGCAGCCGTCTAGCGGGGGTTCAAGAGACCCAGTACTTC.

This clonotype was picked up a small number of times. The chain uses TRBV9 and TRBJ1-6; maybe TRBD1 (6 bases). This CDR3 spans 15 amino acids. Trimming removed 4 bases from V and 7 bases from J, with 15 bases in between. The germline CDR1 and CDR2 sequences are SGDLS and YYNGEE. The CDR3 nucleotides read TGTGCCAGCAGCCCCTTGGGGGCCACAAATTCACCCCTCCACTTT. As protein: CASSPLGATNSPLHF. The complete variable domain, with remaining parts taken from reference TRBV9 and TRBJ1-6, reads DSGVTQTPKHLITATGQRVTLRCSPRSGDLSVYWYQQSLDQGLQFLIQYYNGEERAKGNILERFSAQQFPDLHSELNLSSLELGDSALYFCASSPLGATNSPLHFGNGTRLTVT.

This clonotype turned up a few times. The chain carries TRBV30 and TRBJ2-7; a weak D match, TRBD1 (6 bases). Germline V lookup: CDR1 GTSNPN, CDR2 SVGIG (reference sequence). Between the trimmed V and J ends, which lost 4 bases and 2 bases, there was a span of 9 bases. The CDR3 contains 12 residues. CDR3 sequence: CAWTQGPYEQYF. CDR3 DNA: TGTGCCTGGACGCAGGGGCCCTACGAGCAGTACTTC.

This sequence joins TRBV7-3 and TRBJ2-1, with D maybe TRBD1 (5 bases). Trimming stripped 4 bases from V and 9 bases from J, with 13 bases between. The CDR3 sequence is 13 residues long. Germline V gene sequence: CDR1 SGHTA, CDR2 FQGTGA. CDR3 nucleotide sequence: TGTGCCAGCAGCTCTACGACAGTGGCTGAGCAGTTCTTC. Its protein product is CASSSTTVAEQFF.

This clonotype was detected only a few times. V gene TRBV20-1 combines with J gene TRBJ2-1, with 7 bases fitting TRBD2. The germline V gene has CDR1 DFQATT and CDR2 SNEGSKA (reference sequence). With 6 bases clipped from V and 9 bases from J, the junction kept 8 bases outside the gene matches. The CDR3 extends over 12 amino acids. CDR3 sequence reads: CSAGGGTGEQFF. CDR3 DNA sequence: TGCAGTGCCGGCGGGGGAACGGGTGAGCAGTTCTTC.

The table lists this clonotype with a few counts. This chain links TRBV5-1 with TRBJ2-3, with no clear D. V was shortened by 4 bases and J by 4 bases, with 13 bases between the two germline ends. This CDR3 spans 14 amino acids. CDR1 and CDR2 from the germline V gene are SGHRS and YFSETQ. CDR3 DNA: TGCGCCAGCAGCGATCGGAGCGTCCCAGATACGCAGTATTTT. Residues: CASSDRSVPDTQYF.

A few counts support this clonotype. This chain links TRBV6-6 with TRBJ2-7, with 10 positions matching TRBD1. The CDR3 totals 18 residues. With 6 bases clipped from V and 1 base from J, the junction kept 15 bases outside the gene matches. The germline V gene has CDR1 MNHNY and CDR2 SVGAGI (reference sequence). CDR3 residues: CASSSPSEDRGRSYEQYF. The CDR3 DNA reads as TGTGCCAGCAGCTCCCCTTCTGAAGACAGGGGGCGTTCCTACGAGCAGTACTTC.

CDR3 coding DNA: TGTGCCAGCAGCATACAGGGCACGAACACTGAAGCTTTCTTT. It encodes CASSIQGTNTEAFF. This chain uses TRBV7-2 with TRBJ1-1; D might be TRBD1 (6 bases). CDR3 length: 14 amino acids. Per germline, CDR1 SGHTA and CDR2 FQGNSA. Trimming left V 5 bases short and J 1 base short, with 11 bases between.

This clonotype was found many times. Here the CDR3 reads CASSQSGNSGNTIYF. DNA for the CDR3: TGTGCCAGCAGCCAATCCGGCAACTCTGGAAACACCATATATTTT. The chain combines TRBV3-1 with TRBJ1-3; D ambiguous. This CDR3 has 15 amino acids. Germline-derived CDR1 and CDR2 are LGHDT and YNNKEL (reference sequence). With 2 bases removed from V and 0 bases from J, the gap between germline ends came to 8 bases.

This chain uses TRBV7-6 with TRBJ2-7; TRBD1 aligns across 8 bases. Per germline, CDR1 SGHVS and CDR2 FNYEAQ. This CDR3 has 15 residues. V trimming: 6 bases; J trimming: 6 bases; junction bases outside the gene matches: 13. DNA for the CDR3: TGTGCCAGCAGGGAGGGGCAGGGGGCGCCGGGCGAGCAGTACTTC. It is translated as CASREGQGAPGEQYF.

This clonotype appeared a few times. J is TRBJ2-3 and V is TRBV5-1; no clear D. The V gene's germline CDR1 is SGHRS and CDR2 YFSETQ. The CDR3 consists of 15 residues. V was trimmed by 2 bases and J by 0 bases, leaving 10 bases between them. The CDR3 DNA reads TGCGCCAGCAGCTTTAAAGCCCCTAGCACAGATACGCAGTATTTT. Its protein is CASSFKAPSTDTQYF.

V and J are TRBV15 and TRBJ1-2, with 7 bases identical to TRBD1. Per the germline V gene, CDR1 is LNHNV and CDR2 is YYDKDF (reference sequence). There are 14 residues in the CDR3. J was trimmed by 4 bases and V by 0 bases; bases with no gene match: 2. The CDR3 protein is CATSREGGAYGYTF. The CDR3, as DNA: TGTGCCACCAGCAGAGAAGGGGGCGCCTATGGCTACACCTTC.

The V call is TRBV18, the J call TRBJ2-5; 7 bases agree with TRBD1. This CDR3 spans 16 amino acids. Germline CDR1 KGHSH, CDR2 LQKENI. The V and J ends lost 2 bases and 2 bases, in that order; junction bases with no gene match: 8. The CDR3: CASSPLGTASQETQYF. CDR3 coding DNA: TGTGCCAGCTCACCATTAGGGACAGCATCTCAAGAGACCCAGTACTTC.

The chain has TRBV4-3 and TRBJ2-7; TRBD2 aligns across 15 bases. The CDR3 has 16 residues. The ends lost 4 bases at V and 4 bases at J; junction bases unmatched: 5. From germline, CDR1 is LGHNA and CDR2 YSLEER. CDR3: CASSPGLAGGWYEQYF. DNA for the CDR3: TGCGCCAGCAGCCCGGGACTAGCGGGGGGCTGGTACGAGCAGTACTTC.

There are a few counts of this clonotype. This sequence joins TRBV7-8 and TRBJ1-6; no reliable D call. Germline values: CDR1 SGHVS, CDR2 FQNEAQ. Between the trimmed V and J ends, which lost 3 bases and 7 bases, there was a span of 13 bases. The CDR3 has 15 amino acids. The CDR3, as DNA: TGTGCCAGCAGCTTCCGGCTAGGGCTAAATTCACCCCTCCACTTT. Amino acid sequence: CASSFRLGLNSPLHF.

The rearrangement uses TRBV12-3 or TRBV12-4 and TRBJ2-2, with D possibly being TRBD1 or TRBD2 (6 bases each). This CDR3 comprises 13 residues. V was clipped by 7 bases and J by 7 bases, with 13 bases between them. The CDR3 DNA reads TGTGCCAGCACCCCGGGGGCAGGCGGGGAGCTGTTTTTT. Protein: CASTPGAGGELFF.